The present TCR beta chain was sequenced within a study of identical twins. Study outcomes and limitations: Low generation-probability sequences were in excess among twin-shared out-of-frame alpha sequences. One should note that invariant MAIT and iNKT cells could partly confound zero-insertion analyses.

With respect to this clonotype: As yet, its antigen is unknown.

In TCRdb, the 5' RACE reads were re-called with MiXCR into one record per CDR3 protein. Among around 280,000 distinct CDR3 sequences listed, approximately 8% were seen once. V was trimmed by 6 bases and J by 6 bases, leaving 12 bases between them. Germline CDR1 and CDR2: MNHEY and SVGAGI. The CDR3 is made up of 13 amino acids. The same data also went into a second study, on yellow fever vaccine responses in identical twins. This second report adds: It has been reported that, in twins, the vaccine T cell response seemed partly convergent and partly personalized.

The gene calls are TRBV6-5 and TRBJ1-5; D may be TRBD1 (6 bases). The receptor was derived from a woman aged 18-29 years in good health. The sequencing input was memory (CD45RO+) T cells sorted from blood. CDR3 DNA sequence: TGTGCCAGCAGGGGGGCGCGAGGTCAGCCCCAGCATTTT. It specifies CASRGARGQPQHF.